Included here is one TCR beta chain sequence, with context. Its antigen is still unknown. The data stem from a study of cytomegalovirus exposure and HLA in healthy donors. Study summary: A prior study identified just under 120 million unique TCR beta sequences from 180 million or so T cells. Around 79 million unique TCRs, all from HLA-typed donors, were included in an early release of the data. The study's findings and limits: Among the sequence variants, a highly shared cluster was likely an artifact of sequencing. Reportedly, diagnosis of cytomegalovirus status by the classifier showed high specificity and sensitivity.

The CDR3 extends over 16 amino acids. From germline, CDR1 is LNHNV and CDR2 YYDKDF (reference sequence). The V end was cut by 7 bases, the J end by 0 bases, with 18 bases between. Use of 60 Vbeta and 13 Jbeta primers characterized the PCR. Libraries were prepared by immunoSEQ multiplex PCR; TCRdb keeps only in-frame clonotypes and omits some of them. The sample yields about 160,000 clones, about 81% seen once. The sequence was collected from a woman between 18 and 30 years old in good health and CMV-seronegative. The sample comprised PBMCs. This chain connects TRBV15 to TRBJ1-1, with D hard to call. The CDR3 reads CATTRFRFEMNTEAFF. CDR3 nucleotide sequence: TGTGCCACCACCAGGTTCCGGTTTGAGATGAACACTGAAGCTTTCTTT.